This T cell receptor (beta chain) is from a study of patients and donors after allogeneic stem cell transplantation. This clonotype showed up many times. TCRdb fed the RT-PCR reads into MiXCR, producing one record per CDR3 protein. This table holds approximately 200,000 distinct CDR3 sequences, roughly an eighth found once. Between the trimmed V and J ends, which lost 3 bases and 3 bases, there was a span of 13 bases. CDR1 and CDR2 (germline): SGHRS, YFSETQ. CDR3 length: 14 residues. The sample taken for sequencing was blood, either unsorted or a sorted T cell fraction (not recorded which). The receptor's source is a human donor who was either an allogeneic HSCT recipient or a stem cell or donor lymphocyte infusion donor (not recorded which). It is not recorded whose cells these are; they may come from a transplant donor. This chain connects TRBV5-1 to TRBJ2-7, with D perhaps matching TRBD1 or TRBD2 (5 bases each). CDR3 sequence reads: CASSSPGRFYEQYF. The CDR3 nucleotides read TGCGCCAGCAGCTCACCGGGACGCTTCTACGAGCAGTACTTC.